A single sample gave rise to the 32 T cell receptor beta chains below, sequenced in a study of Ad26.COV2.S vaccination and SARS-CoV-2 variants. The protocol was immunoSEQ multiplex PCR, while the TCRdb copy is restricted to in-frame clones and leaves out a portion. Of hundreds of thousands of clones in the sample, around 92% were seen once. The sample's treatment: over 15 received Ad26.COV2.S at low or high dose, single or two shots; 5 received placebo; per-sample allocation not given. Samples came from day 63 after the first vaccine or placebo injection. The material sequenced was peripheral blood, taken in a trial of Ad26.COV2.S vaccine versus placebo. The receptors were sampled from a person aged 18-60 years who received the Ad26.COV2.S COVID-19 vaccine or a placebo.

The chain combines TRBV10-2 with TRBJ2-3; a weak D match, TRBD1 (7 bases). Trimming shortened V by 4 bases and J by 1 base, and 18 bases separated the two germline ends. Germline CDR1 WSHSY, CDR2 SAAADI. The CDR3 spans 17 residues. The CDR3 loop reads CASSGSPAGQRTDTQYF. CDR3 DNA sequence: TGCGCCAGCAGTGGATCTCCGGCGGGACAGCGCACAGATACGCAGTATTTT.

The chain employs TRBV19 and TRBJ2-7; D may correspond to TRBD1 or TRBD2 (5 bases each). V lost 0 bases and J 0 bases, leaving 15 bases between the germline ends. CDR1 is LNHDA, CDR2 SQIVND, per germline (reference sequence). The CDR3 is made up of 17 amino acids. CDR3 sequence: CASSIDPRGAYSYEQYF. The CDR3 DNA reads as TGTGCCAGTAGTATAGATCCAAGGGGAGCTTACTCCTACGAGCAGTACTTC.

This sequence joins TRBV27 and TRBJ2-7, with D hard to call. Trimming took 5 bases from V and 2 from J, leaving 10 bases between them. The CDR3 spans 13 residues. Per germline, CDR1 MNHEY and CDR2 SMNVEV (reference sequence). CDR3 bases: TGTGCCAGCAGTCCACATTTTGCCTACGAGCAGTACTTC. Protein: CASSPHFAYEQYF.

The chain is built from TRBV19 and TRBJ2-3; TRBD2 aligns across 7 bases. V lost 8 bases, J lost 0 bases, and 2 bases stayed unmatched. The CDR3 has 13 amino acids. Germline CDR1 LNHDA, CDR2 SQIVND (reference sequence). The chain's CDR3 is CASRGVSTDTQYF. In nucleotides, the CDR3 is TGTGCCAGTCGGGGGGTTAGCACAGATACGCAGTATTTT.

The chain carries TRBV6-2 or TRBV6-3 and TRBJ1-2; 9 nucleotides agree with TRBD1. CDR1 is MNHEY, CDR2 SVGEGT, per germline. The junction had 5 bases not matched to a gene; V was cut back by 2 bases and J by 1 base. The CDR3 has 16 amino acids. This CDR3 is CASSYHGTGSNYGYTF. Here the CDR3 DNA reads TGTGCCAGCAGTTACCACGGGACAGGGAGTAACTATGGCTACACCTTC.

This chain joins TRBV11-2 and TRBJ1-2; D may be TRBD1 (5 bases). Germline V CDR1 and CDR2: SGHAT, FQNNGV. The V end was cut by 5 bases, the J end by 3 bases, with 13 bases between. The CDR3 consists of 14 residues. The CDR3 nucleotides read TGTGCCAGCAGCCGTGGGGACGGCTACTATGGCTACACCTTC. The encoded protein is CASSRGDGYYGYTF.

The CDR3 DNA sequence: TGTGCCAGCAGCAGGGACGATCCTCCTCTGCCGTACTTC. Translating it yields CASSRDDPPLPYF. This sequence joins TRBV5-5 and TRBJ2-7; D is tentatively TRBD1 or TRBD2 (5 bases each). The ends were cut back, 4 bases at V and 12 bases at J, with 20 bases in the middle. The germline CDR1 and CDR2 sequences are SGHKS and YYEKEE (reference sequence). The CDR3 covers 13 residues. The entire variable domain, with the rest obtained from reference TRBV5-5 and TRBJ2-7, is as follows: DAGVTQSPTHLIKTRGQQVTLRCSPISGHKSVSWYQQVLGQGPQFIFQYYEKEERGRGNFPDRFSARQFPNYSSELNVNALLLGDSALYLCASSRDDPPLPYFGPGTRLTVT.

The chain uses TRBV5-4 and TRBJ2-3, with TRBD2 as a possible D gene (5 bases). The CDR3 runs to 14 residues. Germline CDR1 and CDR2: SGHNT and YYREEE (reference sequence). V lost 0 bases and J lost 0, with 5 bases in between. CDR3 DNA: TGTGCCAGCAGCTTGGCGGGAAGCACAGATACGCAGTATTTT. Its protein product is CASSLAGSTDTQYF.

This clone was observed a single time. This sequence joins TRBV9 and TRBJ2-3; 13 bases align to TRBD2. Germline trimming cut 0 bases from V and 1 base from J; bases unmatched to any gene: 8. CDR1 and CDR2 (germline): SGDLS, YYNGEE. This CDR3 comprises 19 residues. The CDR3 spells CASSVAPLAGGSGTDTQYF. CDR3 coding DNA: TGTGCCAGCAGCGTAGCTCCACTAGCGGGGGGGTCCGGCACAGATACGCAGTATTTT.

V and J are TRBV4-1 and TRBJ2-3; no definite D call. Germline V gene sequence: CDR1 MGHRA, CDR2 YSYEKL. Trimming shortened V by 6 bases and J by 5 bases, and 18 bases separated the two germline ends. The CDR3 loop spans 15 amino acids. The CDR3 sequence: CASSPTLLAGDTQYF. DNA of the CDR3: TGCGCCAGCAGTCCTACTCTTCTGGCCGGAGATACGCAGTATTTT.

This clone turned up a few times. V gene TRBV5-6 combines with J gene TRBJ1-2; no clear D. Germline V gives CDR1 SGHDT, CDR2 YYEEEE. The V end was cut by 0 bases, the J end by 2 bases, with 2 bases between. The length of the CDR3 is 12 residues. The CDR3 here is CASSLDNYGYTF. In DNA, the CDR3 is TGTGCCAGCAGCTTGGACAACTATGGCTACACCTTC.

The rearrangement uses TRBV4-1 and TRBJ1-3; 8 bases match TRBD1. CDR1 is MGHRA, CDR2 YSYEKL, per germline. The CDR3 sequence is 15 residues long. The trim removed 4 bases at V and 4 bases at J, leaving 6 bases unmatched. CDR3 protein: CASSRDRGSGNTIYF. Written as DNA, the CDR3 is TGCGCCAGCAGCCGAGACAGGGGATCCGGAAACACCATATATTTT.

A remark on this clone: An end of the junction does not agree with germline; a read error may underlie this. DNA for the CDR3: TGCCCCAGCCGCCGGGGGGGGCTAGCGGGGGTCCAGCAGACCACAGATACGCAGTATTTT. It encodes CPSRRGGLAGVQQTTDTQYF. V usage is TRBV4-3 and J usage is TRBJ2-3; TRBD2 matches at 10 bases. The germline gives CDR1 LGHNA, CDR2 YSLEER. The CDR3 is 20 residues long.

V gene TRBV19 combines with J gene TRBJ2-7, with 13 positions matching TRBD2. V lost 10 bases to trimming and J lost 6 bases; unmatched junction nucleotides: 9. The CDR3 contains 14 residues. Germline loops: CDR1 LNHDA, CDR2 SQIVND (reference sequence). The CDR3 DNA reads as TGTGCCACCAAAACTAGCGGGGGGGCGTCCGAGCAGTACTTC. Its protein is CATKTSGGASEQYF. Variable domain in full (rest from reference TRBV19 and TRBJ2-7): DGGITQSPKYLFRKEGQNVTLSCEQNLNHDAMYWYRQDPGQGLRLIYYSQIVNDFQKGDIAEGYSVSREKKESFPLTVTSAQKNPTAFYLCATKTSGGASEQYFGPGTRLTVT.

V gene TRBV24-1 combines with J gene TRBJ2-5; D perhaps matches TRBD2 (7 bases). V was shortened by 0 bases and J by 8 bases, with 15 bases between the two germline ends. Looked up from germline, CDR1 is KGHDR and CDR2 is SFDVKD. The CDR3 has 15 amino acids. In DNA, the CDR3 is TGTGCCACCAGTGATTTGAGGGGGGGGAGGAATACCCAGTACTTC. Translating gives CATSDLRGGRNTQYF.

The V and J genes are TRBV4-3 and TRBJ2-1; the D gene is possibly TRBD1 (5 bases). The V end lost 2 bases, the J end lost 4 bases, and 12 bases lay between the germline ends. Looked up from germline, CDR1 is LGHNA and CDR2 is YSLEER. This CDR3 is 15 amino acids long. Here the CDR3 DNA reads TGCGCCAGCAGCCAATCCGGCAGGGCTTACAATGAGCAGTTCTTC. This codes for CASSQSGRAYNEQFF.

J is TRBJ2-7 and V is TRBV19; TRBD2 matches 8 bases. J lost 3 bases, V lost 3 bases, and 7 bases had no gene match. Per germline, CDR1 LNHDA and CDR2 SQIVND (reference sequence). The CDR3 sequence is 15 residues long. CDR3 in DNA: TGTGCCAGTAGTATTGGGACCGGGGGGGGCTACGAGCAGTACTTC. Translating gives CASSIGTGGGYEQYF. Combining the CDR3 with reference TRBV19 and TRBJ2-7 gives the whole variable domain DGGITQSPKYLFRKEGQNVTLSCEQNLNHDAMYWYRQDPGQGLRLIYYSQIVNDFQKGDIAEGYSVSREKKESFPLTVTSAQKNPTAFYLCASSIGTGGGYEQYFGPGTRLTVT.

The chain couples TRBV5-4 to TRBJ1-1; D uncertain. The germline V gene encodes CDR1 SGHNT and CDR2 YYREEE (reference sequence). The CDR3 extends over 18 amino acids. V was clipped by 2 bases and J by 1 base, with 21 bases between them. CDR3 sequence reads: CASSFDATAAPANTEAFF. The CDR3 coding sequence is TGTGCCAGCAGCTTTGACGCCACGGCCGCACCCGCGAACACTGAAGCTTTCTTT.

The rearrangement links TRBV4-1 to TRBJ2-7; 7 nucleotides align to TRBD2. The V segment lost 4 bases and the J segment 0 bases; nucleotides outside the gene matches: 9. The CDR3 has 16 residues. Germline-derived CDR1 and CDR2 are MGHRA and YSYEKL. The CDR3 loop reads CASSPPGGGSSYEQYF. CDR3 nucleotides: TGCGCCAGCAGCCCCCCCGGCGGGGGAAGCTCCTACGAGCAGTACTTC.

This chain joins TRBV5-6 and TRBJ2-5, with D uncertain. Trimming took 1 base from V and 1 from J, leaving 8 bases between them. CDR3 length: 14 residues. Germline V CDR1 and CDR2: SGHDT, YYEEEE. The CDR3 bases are TGTGCCAGCAGCTTGAAACAGACCCAAGAGACCCAGTACTTC. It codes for CASSLKQTQETQYF.

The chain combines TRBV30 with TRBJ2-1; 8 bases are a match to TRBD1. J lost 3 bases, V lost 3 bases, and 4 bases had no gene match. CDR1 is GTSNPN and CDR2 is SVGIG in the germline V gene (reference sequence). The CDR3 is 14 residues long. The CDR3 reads CAWSSGQGYNEQFF. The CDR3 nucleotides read TGTGCCTGGAGCTCTGGACAGGGCTACAATGAGCAGTTCTTC. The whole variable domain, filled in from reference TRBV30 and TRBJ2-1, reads SQTIHQWPATLVQPVGSPLSLECTVEGTSNPNLYWYRQAAGRGLQLLFYSVGIGQISSEVPQNLSASRPQDRQFILSSKKLLLSDSGFYLCAWSSGQGYNEQFFGPGTRLTVL.

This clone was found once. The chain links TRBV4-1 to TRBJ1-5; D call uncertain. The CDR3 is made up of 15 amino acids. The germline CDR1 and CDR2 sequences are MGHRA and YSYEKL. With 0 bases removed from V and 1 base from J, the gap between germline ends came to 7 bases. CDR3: CASSQEWGSNQPQHF. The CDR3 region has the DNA TGCGCCAGCAGCCAAGAATGGGGAAGCAATCAGCCCCAGCATTTT.

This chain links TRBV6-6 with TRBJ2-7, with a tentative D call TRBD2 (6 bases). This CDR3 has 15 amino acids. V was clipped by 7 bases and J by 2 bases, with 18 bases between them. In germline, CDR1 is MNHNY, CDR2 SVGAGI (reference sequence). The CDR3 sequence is CASIAVAGSPYEQYF. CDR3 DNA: TGTGCCAGCATAGCGGTCGCGGGGTCCCCCTACGAGCAGTACTTC.

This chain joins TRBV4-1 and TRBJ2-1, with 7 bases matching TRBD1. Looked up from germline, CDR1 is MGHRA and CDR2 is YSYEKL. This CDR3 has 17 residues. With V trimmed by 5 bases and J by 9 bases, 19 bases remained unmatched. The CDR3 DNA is TGCGCCAGCAGCTCAGGGGGTCCGACAGGGTTCGAGAGTGAGCAGTTCTTC. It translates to CASSSGGPTGFESEQFF.

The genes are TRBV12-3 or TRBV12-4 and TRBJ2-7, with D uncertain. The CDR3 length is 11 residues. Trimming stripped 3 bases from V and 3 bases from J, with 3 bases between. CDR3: CASSLLYEQYF. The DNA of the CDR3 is TGTGCCAGCAGTTTGCTCTACGAGCAGTACTTC.

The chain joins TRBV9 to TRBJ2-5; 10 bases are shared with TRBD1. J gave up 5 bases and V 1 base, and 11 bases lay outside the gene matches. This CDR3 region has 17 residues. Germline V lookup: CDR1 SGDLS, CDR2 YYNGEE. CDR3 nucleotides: TGTGCCAGCAGCGTAACCTATCCCGGGACAGGGGACGAGACCCAGTACTTC. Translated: CASSVTYPGTGDETQYF.

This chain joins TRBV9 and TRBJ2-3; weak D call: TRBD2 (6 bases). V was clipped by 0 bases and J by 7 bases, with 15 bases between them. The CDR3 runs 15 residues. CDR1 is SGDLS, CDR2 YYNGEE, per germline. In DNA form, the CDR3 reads TGTGCCAGCAGCGTAGGGGCTAGCGAGTGGAATACGCAGTATTTT. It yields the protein CASSVGASEWNTQYF.

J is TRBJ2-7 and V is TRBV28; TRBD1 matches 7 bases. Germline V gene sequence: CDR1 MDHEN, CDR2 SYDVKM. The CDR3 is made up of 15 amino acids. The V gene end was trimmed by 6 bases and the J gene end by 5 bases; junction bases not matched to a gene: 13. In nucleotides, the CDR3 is TGTGCCAGCAGACCACGACAGGGTCCTCTAAACGAGCAGTACTTC. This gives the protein CASRPRQGPLNEQYF.

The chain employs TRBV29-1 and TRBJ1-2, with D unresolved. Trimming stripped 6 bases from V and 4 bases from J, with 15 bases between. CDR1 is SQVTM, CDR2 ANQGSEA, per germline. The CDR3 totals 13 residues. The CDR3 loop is CSVSQSTGYGYTF. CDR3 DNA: TGCAGCGTATCACAATCGACTGGCTATGGCTACACCTTC.

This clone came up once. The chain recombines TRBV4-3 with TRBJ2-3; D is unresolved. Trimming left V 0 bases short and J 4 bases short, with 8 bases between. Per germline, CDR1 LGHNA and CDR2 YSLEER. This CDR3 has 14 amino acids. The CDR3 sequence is CASSQDVPPDTQYF. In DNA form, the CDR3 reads TGCGCCAGCAGCCAAGATGTGCCCCCAGATACGCAGTATTTT.

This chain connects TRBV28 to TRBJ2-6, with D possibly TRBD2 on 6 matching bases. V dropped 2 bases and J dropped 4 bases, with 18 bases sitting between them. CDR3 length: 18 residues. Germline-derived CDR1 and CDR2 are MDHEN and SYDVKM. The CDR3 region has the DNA TGTGCCAGCAGTTTAATGGGGGGATACTCATCCGGGGCCAACGTCCTGACTTTC. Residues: CASSLMGGYSSGANVLTF.

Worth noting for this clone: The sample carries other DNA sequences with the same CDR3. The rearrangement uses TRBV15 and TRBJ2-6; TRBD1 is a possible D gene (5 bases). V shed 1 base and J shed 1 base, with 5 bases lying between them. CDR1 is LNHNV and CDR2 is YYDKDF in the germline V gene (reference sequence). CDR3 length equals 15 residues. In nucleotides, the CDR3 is TGTGCCACCAGCAGAGGACAGTCTGGGGCCAACGTCCTGACTTTC. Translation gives CATSRGQSGANVLTF.